Below, one T cell receptor beta chain is given with its context. This clonotype was observed a few times. Its target antigen remains unknown. The record has no base qualities; no much larger clone is one base away. In the germline V gene, CDR1 corresponds to LGHNA and CDR2 to YNFKEQ. The V and J ends are trimmed by 3 bases and 4 bases, leaving 15 bases between them. The CDR3 covers 15 residues, taking in both the cysteine and the phenylalanine. The read is trimmed to its CDR3 DNA, 45 bases read in frame from base 1. The source of the sample is a study of chronic HIV infection and antiretroviral therapy (dated by TCRdb to between 2015 and 2017). The library relied on 5' RACE. For sequencing, an Illumina MiSeq was employed. TCRdb's own reprocessing of the public reads used fastp at Q25 and MiXCR and kept productive beta chains. Each CDR3 protein gets just one entry, which takes the most common genes and DNA from the rows behind it. In all, the sample holds 30,000 to 35,000 distinct CDR3 sequences, and around 8.6% of those were seen once. More than 2% of the sample comes from the top ten.

Recombination joined TRBV4-2 with TRBJ1-1; the D gene assignment is ambiguous. Material: peripheral blood. The sequence derives from an adult who had HIV and had not received antiretroviral therapy, or was an uninfected healthy control (not recorded which). The DNA reads TGTGCCAGCAGCCAGAGCGAGAACGGGCTCACTGAAGCTTTCTTT. The encoded protein is CASSQSENGLTEAFF.